The source of this T cell receptor beta chain is a study of blood T cell repertoires in COVID-19. Study details: The cDNA or gDNA used as material had been derived from T cells, B-cell-depleted T cells, or PBMCs.

This clone was detected a few times. Clones were read by immunoSEQ multiplex PCR, and TCRdb kept only the in-frame ones, dropping some. The repertoire has roughly 260,000 clones, around nine tenths of them found once; the top ten carry about 2.7%. Donors were grouped by their self-reported clinical history. The V gene's germline CDR1 is LNHNV and CDR2 YYDKDF (reference sequence). With 0 bases removed from V and 5 bases from J, the gap between germline ends came to 16 bases. The CDR3 totals 16 residues. The sequence was collected from a woman aged 18-35 years who had recovered from COVID-19. The rearrangement links TRBV15 to TRBJ1-2; D is unclear. Sequenced: PBMCs or T cells enriched from blood (not recorded which). The CDR3 nucleotides are TGTGCCACCAGCAGAGATCGAGTCCGGGAATCATATGGCTACACCTTC. This codes for CATSRDRVRESYGYTF. Based on the CDR3 plus reference TRBV15 and TRBJ1-2, the full variable domain is DAMVIQNPRYQVTQFGKPVTLSCSQTLNHNVMYWYQQKSSQAPKLLFHYYDKDFNNEADTPDNFQSRRPNTSFCFLDIRSPGLGDTAMYLCATSRDRVRESYGYTFGSGTRLTVV.